The text below deals with one T cell receptor (beta chain). CDR3 length: 15 residues. CDR1 and CDR2 (germline): GTSNPN, SVGIG (reference sequence). V was clipped by 4 bases and J by 7 bases; unmatched bases: 14. The sample is drawn from a study of T cell responses to AZD1222 COVID-19 vaccine. Data came from immunoSEQ multiplex PCR; TCRdb stores just in-frame clones and leaves some out. In the table there are about 150,000 clones, about 87% of which are singletons. The TCR sequence derives from an adult who received the AZD1222 COVID-19 vaccine. The source was peripheral blood, collected 28 days after the second AZD1222 dose. The V gene is TRBV30, the J gene TRBJ1-2, with 8 bases that match TRBD1. The CDR3 DNA follows: TGTGCCTGGAACCCGGGTTTTACAGGGGGTTTTGGCTACACCTTC. It yields the protein CAWNPGFTGGFGYTF.